This TCR beta chain was documented in a study of tumor-infiltrating lymphocytes in oesophageal squamous cell carcinoma. The CDR3 is made up of 16 amino acids. Germline lookup yields CDR1 SGHTA and CDR2 FQGNSA. Trimming removed 1 base at V and 6 bases at J, with 15 bases between. MiXCR, applied by TCRdb to the PCR reads, yields one record per CDR3 protein. Of approximately 18,000 distinct CDR3 sequences listed, around two fifths are singletons. Sequenced input: blood. The rearrangement joins TRBV7-2 to TRBJ2-2; D is undetermined. The clonotype originates from a male donor with esophageal squamous cell carcinoma. Written as DNA, the CDR3 is TGTGCCAGCAGCTTAGTCGGGTTAGCTGGCGCCGGGGAGCTGTTTTTT. Protein product: CASSLVGLAGAGELFF.